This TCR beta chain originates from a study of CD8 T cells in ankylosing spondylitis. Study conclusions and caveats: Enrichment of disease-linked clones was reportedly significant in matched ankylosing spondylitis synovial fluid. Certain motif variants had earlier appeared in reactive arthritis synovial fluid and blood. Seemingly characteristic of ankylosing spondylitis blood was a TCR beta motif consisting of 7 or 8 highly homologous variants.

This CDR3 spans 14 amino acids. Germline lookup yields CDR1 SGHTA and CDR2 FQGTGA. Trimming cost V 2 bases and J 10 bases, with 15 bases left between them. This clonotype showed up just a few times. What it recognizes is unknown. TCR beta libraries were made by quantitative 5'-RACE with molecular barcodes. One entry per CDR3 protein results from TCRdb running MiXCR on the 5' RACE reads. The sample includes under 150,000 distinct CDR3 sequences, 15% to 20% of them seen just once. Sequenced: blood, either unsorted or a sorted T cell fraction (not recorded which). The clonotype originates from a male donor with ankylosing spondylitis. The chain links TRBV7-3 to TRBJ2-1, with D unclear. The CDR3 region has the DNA TGTGCCAGCAGCTTATCCCGCGACTCTAGGGAGCAGTTCTTC. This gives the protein CASSLSRDSREQFF.